This TCR beta chain appears in the sequencing data of a study of blood T cell repertoires in COVID-19 (dated by TCRdb to about 2020). A note on the overall study: Samples from collaborators originated in the United States, Italy and Spain and spanned both the acute and convalescent phases of COVID-19. Samples were obtained from the ongoing ImmuneRACE study (first 160 participants) and from some 1,300 subjects provided by 6 global collaborators. The material from the prospective study consisted of cDNA or gDNA derived from T cells, B-cell-depleted T cells, or PBMCs. Sample metadata almost always included a de-identified subject ID, COVID-19 status, age in years and sex. Where available, HLA class I and class II types were obtained from metadata supplied by the sample provider rather than from assay-based typing. The repertoires were made available in a free public database intended to serve as a resource for research on the immune response to SARS-CoV-2. Subjects who had been exposed to COVID-19, were actively infected with it, or had recovered from it provided the deeply sampled blood TCRbeta repertoires that made up the dataset.

The germline V gene (reference sequence) provides CDR1 MNHEY and CDR2 SMNVEV. Trimming accounts for 2 bases at V and 10 bases at J, while the number of junction bases matched to no gene is 4. The CDR3 starts with the cysteine, ends with the phenylalanine, and has 13 residues. This entry keeps only the CDR3 DNA: 39 bases, framed from base 1. Study-wide conclusions, independent of this receptor: The quantity of clinical and demographic metadata differed by source and by participant and was supplied without curation.

TCRbeta CDR3 regions were amplified from genomic DNA by means of the immunoSEQ Assay, a bias-controlled multiplex PCR. Regarding the original processing steps: The number of nucleated cells in each sample was estimated by amplification of reference gene primers within the assay. Sequence reads were collapsed and filtered to measure the absolute abundance of every unique TCRbeta CDR3 rearrangement. For each sample, productive Simpson clonality was calculated as the square root of Simpson's diversity index over productive rearrangements. Held by TCRdb, this immuneACCESS table contains in-frame sequences only and omits some clones. Under half of the omission traces to an unresolved V gene where checked; the cause of the rest is unknown. That table furnishes V, J and clone size, whereas the DNA furnished D and trimming. In all, the sample holds some 200,000 clones, and about 85% of those were seen once. Jointly, the top ten make up roughly 18% of the sample.

Collaborating institutions collected whole blood in K2EDTA tubes following their own protocols. For TCRbeta analysis, collaborators shipped samples as frozen whole blood, isolated PBMCs, or DNA extracted from either of those sample types. A few counts support this clone. Its cognate antigen has yet to be identified. No clone much larger than this one lies a single base away; base qualities are absent. The chain employs TRBV27 and TRBJ1-4; 7 bases in the middle match TRBD1. The specimen was peripheral blood. The receptor was derived from a woman older than 75 with active or convalescent COVID-19. The CDR3 amino acid sequence is: CASSLEGAGKLFF. The bases read TGTGCCAGCAGTTTAGAGGGGGCCGGAAAACTGTTTTTT.